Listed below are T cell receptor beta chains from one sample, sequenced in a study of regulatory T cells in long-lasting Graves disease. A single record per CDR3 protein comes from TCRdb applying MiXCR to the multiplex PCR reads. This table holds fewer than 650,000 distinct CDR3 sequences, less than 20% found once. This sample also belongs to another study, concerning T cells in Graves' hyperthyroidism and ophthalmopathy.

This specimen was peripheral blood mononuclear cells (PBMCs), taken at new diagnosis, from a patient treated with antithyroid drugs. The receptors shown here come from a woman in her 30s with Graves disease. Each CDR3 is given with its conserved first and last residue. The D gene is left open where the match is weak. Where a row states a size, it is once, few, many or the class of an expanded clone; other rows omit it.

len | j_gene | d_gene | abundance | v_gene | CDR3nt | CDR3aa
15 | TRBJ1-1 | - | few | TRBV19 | TGTGCCAGTACCCCCGGCTGGGGAAAGGGCGGTGAAGCTTTCTTT | CASTPGWGKGGEAFF
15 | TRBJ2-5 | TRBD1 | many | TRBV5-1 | TGCGCCAGCAGCTTGGGCAAGGGGGCTCGAGAGACCCAGTACTTC | CASSLGKGARETQYF
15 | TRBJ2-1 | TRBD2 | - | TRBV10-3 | TGTGCCATCAGTGAAGGGACTAGCGGGGGCTATGAGCAGTTCTTC | CAISEGTSGGYEQFF
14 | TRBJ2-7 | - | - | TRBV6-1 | TGTGCCAGCAGTGTAGACGGGGGAATCTACGAGCAGTACTTC | CASSVDGGIYEQYF
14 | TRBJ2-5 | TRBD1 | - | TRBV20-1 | TGCAGTGCAGATAACGACAGGGAACAAGAGACCCAGTACTTC | CSADNDREQETQYF
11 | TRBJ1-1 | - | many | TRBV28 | TGTGCCAGCAGTTTTTTGGCTGAAGCTTTCTTT | CASSFLAEAFF
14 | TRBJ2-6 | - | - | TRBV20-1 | TGCAGTGCTAGTTTGGGGGCGCAGGCCAACGTCCTGACTTTC | CSASLGAQANVLTF
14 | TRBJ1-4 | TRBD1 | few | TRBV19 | TGTGCCAGTAGTAAGGGGACAGCTAATGAAAAACTGTTTTTT | CASSKGTANEKLFF
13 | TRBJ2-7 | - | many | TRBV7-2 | TGTGCCAGCAGGGCGAGCGCCTCCTACGAGCAGTACTTC | CASRASASYEQYF
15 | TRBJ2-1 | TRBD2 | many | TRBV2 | TGTGCCAGCAGTGAACCGACTAGCGGTACAAATGAGCAGTTCTTC | CASSEPTSGTNEQFF
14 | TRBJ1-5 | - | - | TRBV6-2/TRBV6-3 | TGTGCCAGCAGTTATCAGGAAAGCAATCAGCCCCAGCATTTT | CASSYQESNQPQHF
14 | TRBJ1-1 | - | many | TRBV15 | TGTGCCACCAGCAGAAGGGCGCAGATCACTGAAGCTTTCTTT | CATSRRAQITEAFF
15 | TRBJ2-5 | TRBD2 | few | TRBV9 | TGTGCCAGCAGCGCGGTACCTAGCGGCCAAGAGACCCAGTACTTC | CASSAVPSGQETQYF
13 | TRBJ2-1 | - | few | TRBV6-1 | TGTGCCAGCATAGGACTGAGTAGGAATGAGCAGTTCTTC | CASIGLSRNEQFF
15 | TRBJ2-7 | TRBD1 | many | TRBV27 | TGTGCCAGCAGTCTCCGACAGGGTGGATCCTACGAGCAGTACTTC | CASSLRQGGSYEQYF
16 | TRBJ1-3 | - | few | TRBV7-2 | TGTGCCAGCAGCTTGGAAGGTGGAAATCTAGGAAACGCCATATATTTT | CASSLEGGNLGNAIYF
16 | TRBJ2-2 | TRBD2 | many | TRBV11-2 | TGTGCCAGCAGCCCACTAGCGGGAGGAGGCACCGGGGAGCTGTTTTTT | CASSPLAGGGTGELFF
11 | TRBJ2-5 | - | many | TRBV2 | TGTGCCAGCCAGTACCAAGAGACCCAGTACTTC | CASQYQETQYF
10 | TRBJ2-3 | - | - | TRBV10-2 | TGCGCCAGTCTAGAAGATACGCAGTATTTT | CASLEDTQYF
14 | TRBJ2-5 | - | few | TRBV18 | TGTGCCAGCTCACCCCCCGGGCGCCCGGAGACCCAGTACTTC | CASSPPGRPETQYF
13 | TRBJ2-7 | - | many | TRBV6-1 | TGTGCCAGCAGCACCTTTGGAGGCGGCGAGCAGTACTTC | CASSTFGGGEQYF
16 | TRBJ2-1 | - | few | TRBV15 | TGTGCCACCAGCAGTCGAGGACGGGGCACCTACAATGAGCAGTTCTTC | CATSSRGRGTYNEQFF
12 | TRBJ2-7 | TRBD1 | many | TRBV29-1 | TGCAGCGCCGGACAGGGAATGGGAGAGCAGTACTTC | CSAGQGMGEQYF
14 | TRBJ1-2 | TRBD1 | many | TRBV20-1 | TGCAGTGCTAGGGCGGACAGGGTACAACGCGGCTACACCTTC | CSARADRVQRGYTF
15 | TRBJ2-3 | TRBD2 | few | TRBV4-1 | TGCGCCAGCAGCCAACAATCGGCGGGAGGAGATACGCAGTATTTT | CASSQQSAGGDTQYF
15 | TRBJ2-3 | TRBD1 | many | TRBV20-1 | TGCAGTGCTAGCCGTGGACAGGGGTACACAGATACGCAGTATTTT | CSASRGQGYTDTQYF
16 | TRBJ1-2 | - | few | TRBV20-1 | TGCAGTGCTAGGAACCTAAGGGGAGGACCGAACTATGGCTACACCTTC | CSARNLRGGPNYGYTF
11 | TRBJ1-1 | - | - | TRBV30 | TGTGCCTGGAGTGTAAAGAGGGAAGCTTTCTTT | CAWSVKREAFF
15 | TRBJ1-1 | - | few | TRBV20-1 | TGCAGTGCTAGAGGAGCACAGGGACTGAGCACTGAAGCTTTCTTT | CSARGAQGLSTEAFF
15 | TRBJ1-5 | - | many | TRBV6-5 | TGTGCCAGCAGTTACGGGGAGACAGGCGCGAGGCCCCAGCATTTT | CASSYGETGARPQHF
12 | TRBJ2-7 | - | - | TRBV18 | TGTGCCAGCTCACCGTTAGGGAGCGAGCAGTACTTC | CASSPLGSEQYF
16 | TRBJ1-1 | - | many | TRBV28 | TGTGCCAGCAGTTCACTTATGGGGCAGATGAACACTGAAGCTTTCTTT | CASSSLMGQMNTEAFF
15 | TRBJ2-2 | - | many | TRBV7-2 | TGTGCCAGCAGGGCCGGGACGATCACATCCGGGGAGCTGTTTTTT | CASRAGTITSGELFF
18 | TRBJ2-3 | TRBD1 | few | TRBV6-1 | TGTGCCATCAGATCAAAGGGACAGGGGGGCCTCGGCACAGATACGCAGTATTTT | CAIRSKGQGGLGTDTQYF
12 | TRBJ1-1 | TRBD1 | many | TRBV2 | TGTGCCAGTAACAGGGGTAACACTGAAGCTTTCTTT | CASNRGNTEAFF
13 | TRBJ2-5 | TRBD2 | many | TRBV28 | TGTGCCAGCTCCTCTAGCGGGACTGAGACCCAGTACTTC | CASSSSGTETQYF
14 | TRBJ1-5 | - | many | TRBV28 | TGTGCCAGCAGTTTAAGGAGCAGGGATCAGCCCCAGCATTTT | CASSLRSRDQPQHF
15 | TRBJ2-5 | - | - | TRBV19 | TGTGCCAGTAATCGACAGGGACGGGGGGAAGAGACCCAGTACTTC | CASNRQGRGEETQYF
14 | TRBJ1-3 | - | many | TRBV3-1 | TGTGCCAGCAGCCGTCAGAGCTCTGGAAACACCATATATTTT | CASSRQSSGNTIYF
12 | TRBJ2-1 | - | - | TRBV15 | TGTGCCACCAGCAGAGATTTCAGTGAGCAGTTCTTC | CATSRDFSEQFF
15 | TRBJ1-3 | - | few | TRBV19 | TGTGCCAGTAGAGAACAATCAAGCTCTGGAAACACCATATATTTT | CASREQSSSGNTIYF
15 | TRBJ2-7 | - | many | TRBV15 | TGTGCCACCAGCAAGCCGGGACACCTCTCCTACGAGCAGTACTTC | CATSKPGHLSYEQYF
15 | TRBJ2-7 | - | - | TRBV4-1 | TGCGCCAGCAGCCAAGGGCCGGGCCTCGGATACGAGCAGTACTTC | CASSQGPGLGYEQYF
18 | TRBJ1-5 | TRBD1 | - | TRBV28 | TGTGCCAGCAGCCAAGCCGGGACAGGGGTTGTCGACAATCAGCCCCAGCATTTT | CASSQAGTGVVDNQPQHF
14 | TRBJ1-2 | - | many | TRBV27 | TGTGCCAGCAGTTTAAATTGGCAGGGGATGGGCTACACCTTC | CASSLNWQGMGYTF
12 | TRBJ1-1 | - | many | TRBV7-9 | TGTGCCAGCAGTGGGTACAGGCCTGAAGCTTTCTTT | CASSGYRPEAFF
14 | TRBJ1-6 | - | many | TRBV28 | TGTGCCAGCAGTTTTGGGATTCCTAATTCACCCCTCCACTTT | CASSFGIPNSPLHF
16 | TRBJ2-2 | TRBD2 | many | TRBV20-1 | TGCAGTGCTAGAGATGGTGCTAGCGGGAACACCGGGGAGCTGTTTTTT | CSARDGASGNTGELFF
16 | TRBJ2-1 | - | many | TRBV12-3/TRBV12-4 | TGTGCCAGCACCCGAAGCTACCTGAGCTCCTACAATGAGCAGTTCTTC | CASTRSYLSSYNEQFF
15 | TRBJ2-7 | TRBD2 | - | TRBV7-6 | TGTGCCAGCAGCAGGCTAGCGGGCCTGCGTGGCGAGCAGTACTTC | CASSRLAGLRGEQYF
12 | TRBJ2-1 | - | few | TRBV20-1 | TGCAGTGCTGAGGGGTGGAAGAATGAGCAGTTCTTC | CSAEGWKNEQFF
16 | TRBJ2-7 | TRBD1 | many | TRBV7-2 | TGTGCCAGCAGCACCCAACCGGGACAGGGCCCCCTCGAGCAGTACTTC | CASSTQPGQGPLEQYF
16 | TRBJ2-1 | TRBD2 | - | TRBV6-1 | TGTGCCAGCAGCCCGGTAAGAGGGAGGGCCATGAATGAGCAGTTCTTC | CASSPVRGRAMNEQFF
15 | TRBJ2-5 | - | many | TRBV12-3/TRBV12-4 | TGTGCCAGCACCGTCGGACAGAACTACCAAGAGACCCAGTACTTC | CASTVGQNYQETQYF
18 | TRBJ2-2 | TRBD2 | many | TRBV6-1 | TGTGCCAGCAGAACGGATCGGACTAGCTCGTTTATCGCCGGGGAGCTGTTTTTT | CASRTDRTSSFIAGELFF
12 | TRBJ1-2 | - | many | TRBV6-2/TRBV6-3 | TGTGCCAGCAGTTACTCCGGCGTCGGCTACACCTTC | CASSYSGVGYTF
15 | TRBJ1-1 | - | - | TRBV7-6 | TGTGCCAGCAGCTTAGGGACCTTAGGGGGGACTGAAGCTTTCTTT | CASSLGTLGGTEAFF